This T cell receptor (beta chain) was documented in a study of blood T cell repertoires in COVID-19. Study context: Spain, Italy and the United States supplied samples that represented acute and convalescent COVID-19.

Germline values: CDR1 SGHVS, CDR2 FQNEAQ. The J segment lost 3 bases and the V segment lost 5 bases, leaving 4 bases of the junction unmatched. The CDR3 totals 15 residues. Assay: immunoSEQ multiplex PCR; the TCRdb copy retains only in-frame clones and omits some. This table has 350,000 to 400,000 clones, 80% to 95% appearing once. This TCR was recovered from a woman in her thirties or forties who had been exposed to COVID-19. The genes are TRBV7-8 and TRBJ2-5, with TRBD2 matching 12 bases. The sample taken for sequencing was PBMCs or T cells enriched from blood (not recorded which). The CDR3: CASSLGLAGKETQYF. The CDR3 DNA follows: TGTGCCAGCAGCCTCGGACTAGCGGGAAAAGAGACCCAGTACTTC.